This T cell receptor (beta chain) came from a study of OX40 agonist ivuxolimab in advanced cancers. Overall study results and limits: The authors also found low normalized T-cell clonal expansion in some nonresponders. Blood T cells, both CD4+ and CD8+, expanded clonally by week 6 at 0.1 to 3.0 mg/kg.

Clones were read by immunoSEQ multiplex PCR, and TCRdb kept only the in-frame ones, dropping some. This table has 20,000 to 25,000 clones, under 90% appearing once. Trimming pared 6 bases from V and 8 bases from J, leaving 11 bases between. Germline V gene data show CDR1 as DFQATT and CDR2 as SNEGSKA (reference sequence). The CDR3 is 11 amino acids. As for this clone: Its antigen is unidentified.

The gene calls are TRBV20-1 and TRBJ2-1; no clear D. The sequence was obtained from an adult with an advanced solid tumor such as melanoma, head and neck, liver or kidney cancer. The sample consisted of CD4+ or CD8+ T cells sorted from blood, taken in a trial of the OX40 agonist ivuxolimab. Here the CDR3 reads CSATDFDEQFF. Here the CDR3 DNA reads TGCAGTGCCACCGACTTCGATGAGCAGTTCTTC.